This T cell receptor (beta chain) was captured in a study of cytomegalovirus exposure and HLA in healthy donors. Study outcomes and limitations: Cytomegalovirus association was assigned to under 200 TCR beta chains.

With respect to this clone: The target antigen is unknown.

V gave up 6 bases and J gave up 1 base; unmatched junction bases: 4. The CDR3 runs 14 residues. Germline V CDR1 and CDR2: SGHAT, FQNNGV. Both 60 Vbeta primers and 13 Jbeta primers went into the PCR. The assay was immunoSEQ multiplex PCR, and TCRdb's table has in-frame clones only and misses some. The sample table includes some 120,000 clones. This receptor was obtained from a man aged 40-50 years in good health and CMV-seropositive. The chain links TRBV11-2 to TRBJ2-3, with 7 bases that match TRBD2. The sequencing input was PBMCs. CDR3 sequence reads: CASRPLAGTDTQYF. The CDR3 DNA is TGTGCCAGCAGACCTCTAGCGGGCACAGATACGCAGTATTTT.